The 5 T cell receptor beta chains reported below all come from one sample, sequenced in a study of T cells in localized non-small cell lung cancer (TCRdb year 2020). Preparation of the library involved the immunoSEQ multiplex PCR assay. This immuneACCESS table, as held by TCRdb, lists in-frame sequences with V and J called but not all clones. Of the missing ones, under half trace to an unresolved V gene in checked studies; the others have no known cause. The sample records about 61,000 clones, about 87% of which are singletons. Together, the top ten hold approximately 22% of the sample. This specimen was peripheral blood, taken before any cancer treatment. The receptors were sampled from a man between 40 and 75 years old with stage I squamous cell lung carcinoma.

The V gene is TRBV5-1, the J gene TRBJ2-7; 10 bases align to TRBD1. V lost 2 bases to trimming and J lost 5 bases; unmatched junction nucleotides: 7. Germline assignment: CDR1 SGHRS and CDR2 YFSETQ. This CDR3 is built from 15 residues. CDR3 in DNA: TGCGCCAGCAGCTTTTTTCTCGGGACAGGGGACGAGCAGTACTTC. This codes for CASSFFLGTGDEQYF.

The CDR3 DNA follows: TGTGCCAGCAGTTTCGGGGGTCGCGACACCGGGGAGCTGTTTTTT. As protein: CASSFGGRDTGELFF. The chain links TRBV27 to TRBJ2-2; D may be TRBD2 (6 bases). CDR1 is MNHEY and CDR2 is SMNVEV in the germline V gene (reference sequence). The CDR3 totals 15 residues. Trimming took 3 bases from V and 3 from J, leaving 11 bases between them.

The V gene is TRBV28, the J gene TRBJ1-2; D not resolved. Per germline, CDR1 MDHEN and CDR2 SYDVKM. V lost 6 bases to trimming and J lost 2 bases, with 10 bases between them. This CDR3 comprises 13 residues. CDR3 sequence (DNA): TGTGCCAGCAGCCGAGAGCGGAACTATGGCTACACCTTC. Its translation is CASSRERNYGYTF.

This clone appeared a single time. V gene TRBV30 combines with J gene TRBJ1-2, with 7 bases identical to TRBD1. The ends lost 8 bases at V and 5 bases at J; junction bases unmatched: 11. The germline gives CDR1 GTSNPN, CDR2 SVGIG (reference sequence). This CDR3 region has 13 residues. For the CDR3, the DNA is TGTGCCCGCGAAACAGGGGATGTATATGGCTACACCTTC. It encodes CARETGDVYGYTF.

This rearrangement joins TRBV5-1 to TRBJ2-4; a possible D gene is TRBD1 (6 bases). V lost 2 bases to trimming and J lost 5 bases, with 11 bases between them. Germline V lookup: CDR1 SGHRS, CDR2 YFSETQ. This CDR3 comprises 14 residues. The CDR3 loop reads CASSFEQGQNIQYF. As DNA, the CDR3 is TGCGCCAGCAGCTTCGAACAGGGACAAAACATTCAGTACTTC. The entire variable domain, with the rest obtained from reference TRBV5-1 and TRBJ2-4, is as follows: KAGVTQTPRYLIKTRGQQVTLSCSPISGHRSVSWYQQTPGQGLQFLFEYFSETQRNKGNFPGRFSGRQFSNSRSEMNVSTLELGDSALYLCASSFEQGQNIQYFGAGTRLSVL.